This T cell receptor (beta chain) emerged from a study of blood T cell repertoires in COVID-19. Clones were read by immunoSEQ multiplex PCR, and TCRdb kept only the in-frame ones, dropping some. This table holds about 74,000 clones, roughly four fifths found once. Trimming took off 6 bases at V and 2 bases at J, with 17 bases between the two ends. CDR1 is MNHEY, CDR2 SVGEGT, per germline. CDR3 size: 16 residues. Sequencing used peripheral blood. The sequence was collected from a man aged 70 or older with acute or convalescent COVID-19. The chain couples TRBV6-2 or TRBV6-3 to TRBJ1-5; D gene unclear. CDR3 loop: CASSLGGVVGNQPQHF. DNA for the CDR3: TGTGCCAGCAGCCTGGGCGGGGTAGTTGGCAATCAGCCCCAGCATTTT.